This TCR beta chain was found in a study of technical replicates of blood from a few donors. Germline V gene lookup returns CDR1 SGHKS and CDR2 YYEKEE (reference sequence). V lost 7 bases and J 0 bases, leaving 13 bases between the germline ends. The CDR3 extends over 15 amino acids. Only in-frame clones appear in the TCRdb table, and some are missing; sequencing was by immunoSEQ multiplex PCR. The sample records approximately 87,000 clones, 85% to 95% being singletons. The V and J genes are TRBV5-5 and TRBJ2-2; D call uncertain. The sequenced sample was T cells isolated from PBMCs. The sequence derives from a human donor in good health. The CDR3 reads CASVWAQPNTGELFF. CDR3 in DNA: TGTGCCAGCGTTTGGGCTCAACCGAACACCGGGGAGCTGTTTTTT.